This T cell receptor (beta chain) was recorded in a study of immune heterogeneity within non-small cell lung tumors listed by TCRdb under 2018. For the study in its entirety: By histology, the tumors included roughly 11 non-squamous carcinomas, a few squamous cell carcinomas and 1 tumor not otherwise specified. Transcriptome data were available for just roughly 40 loci from 12 patients, whereas TCR repertoire analysis spanned approximately 57 tumor loci from some 16 patients. For mutant peptides 8 to 11 amino acids long, netMHCpan-3.0 predicted neoantigen binding to the HLA alleles of each patient. To look at intratumoral immune heterogeneity, the study ran whole-exome sequencing, RNA-seq and TCR beta repertoire sequencing on several spatially distinct regions taken from every NSCLC tumor.

The TCR beta CDR3 region was amplified with a multiplex PCR system whose first round ran for about 9 cycles using 32 V-gene forward primers and 13 J-gene reverse primers. The first PCR round was done with a QIAGEN Multiplex PCR Kit, and the primer sequences were filed in Chinese patent CN105087789A. In a second PCR round, Illumina universal primers were added with the Phusion High-Fidelity PCR Kit. The TCR libraries underwent paired-end sequencing with a read length of 151 bp on the Illumina HiSeq X Ten platform. The study's own analysis went as follows. Reads without multiplex PCR primers were removed using Cutadapt, read pairs were merged using PEAR, and CDR3 regions were called using MiXCR with default settings. Repertoire diversity used Shannon entropy, and clonality was computed as one minus Shannon entropy divided by ln of productive unique sequence count. A clonotype counted as a dominant or high-frequency T-cell clone when its frequency was 0.5% or higher. TCRdb applied fastp at Q25 and MiXCR to the public reads, then kept only in-frame beta chains. Rows with one shared CDR3 protein collapse into an entry with the most common genes and DNA. V and J calls and clone size were set by TCRdb, not the authors. The sample has about 15,000 distinct CDR3 sequences on record, approximately 30% of them singletons. Of the sample, roughly 15% is held by the ten largest clones.

Genomic DNA was extracted from bulk tumor tissue and used as the TCR template, and approximately 590 ng gDNA was amplified per sample. During surgery, several biopsies were collected from each primary tumor and placed as far from one another as possible within the tumor mass. The study cohort was described as untreated, and the patients were newly diagnosed NSCLC cases having curative surgery. The donors were roughly 15 patients with newly diagnosed non-small cell lung cancer who were having surgery with curative intent. The resected tumor masses were reviewed by two independent pathologists. Only DNA and RNA samples of high quality went on to sequencing. CDR1 and CDR2 are drawn from the germline V gene: SGHRS, YFSETQ. The CDR3 runs 12 residues from the cysteine to the phenylalanine. The kept DNA is CDR3 alone, 36 bases in frame from the first base. Note on this clonotype: Its antigen specificity is not known. A single base separates this from a much larger clone, so it may be a read error.

The study at large found these results: A statistically significant but moderate positive correlation (R approximately 0.35) was observed between local T-cell repertoire clonality and local tumor mutational burden. Within a patient, the same dominant CDR3B clonotypes appeared at multiple loci, but different tumor locations also contained unique high-frequency clones. High-frequency TCR beta clonotypes were found to be largely distinct between individual patients.

The TCR was taken from a woman between 50 and 59 years old with non-small cell lung cancer. The chain couples TRBV5-1 to TRBJ2-1; 10 bases in between match TRBD2. The specimen sequenced was lung tumor tissue. The DNA reads TGCCCCAGCAGCTTGGCTAGCGGGAGCAAGTTCTTC. It encodes CPSSLASGSKFF. Supplemented by the reference TRBV5-1 and TRBJ2-1 proteins around the CDR3, the complete variable domain is KAGVTQTPRYLIKTRGQQVTLSCSPISGHRSVSWYQQTPGQGLQFLFEYFSETQRNKGNFPGRFSGRQFSNSRSEMNVSTLELGDSALYLCPSSLASGSKFFGPGTRLTVL.